This entry features one TCR beta chain sequence. The antigen remains unidentified. One junction end disagrees with the germline gene, perhaps due to a read error. Naive CD45RA+ and memory CD45RA-negative subsets were split from CD4+ cells. Authors' analysis steps: In the immunoSEQ data, sequences were junction-only and lacked quality scores, so filtering differed. Sequencing used immunoSEQ multiplex PCR; TCRdb keeps in-frame clones, though not all of them. V and J calls and clone size follow that table, whereas D and trimming were derived from the DNA. The repertoire consists of millions of clones, with around nine tenths occurring once and the leading ten covering roughly 0.13%. The sample belongs to a study of shared clonotypes between healthy human individuals. Overall study findings and caveats: Represented diversity, genetic and exposure-history alike, was limited by few donors. In general, naive subsets displayed greater estimated richness than memory subsets did.

The CDR3 is 16 residues long. Germline values: CDR1 SGHTA, CDR2 FQGNSA. This clonotype originated in a man between 18 and 29 years old in good health. Sequenced input: naive CD4+ T cells sorted from blood. Subset indicated: CD45RA+ positively selected. The chain links TRBV7-2 to TRBJ1-4; D is unclear. The CDR3 loop is CASSFLRNAANEKLFF. Here the CDR3 DNA reads TGCGCCAGCAGCTTCTTAAGGAACGCGGCTAATGAAAAACTGTTTTTT.